A selection of T cell receptor beta chains follows, all from one sample in a study of blood T cells in healthy people across ages. In TCRdb, the 5' RACE reads were re-called with MiXCR into one record per CDR3 protein. The sample yields about 800,000 distinct CDR3 sequences, around 25% seen once. These same records also appear under a second study, on T cells of mothers and their children.

Sequencing input: blood. The receptors come from a boy aged 5-17 years in good health. The CDR3 runs from the conserved cysteine through the conserved F or W. The order of the fields is D gene, clone size, J gene, CDR3 length, V gene, CDR3 DNA, CDR3 protein. The D gene is left open where the match is weak. The size entry is marked missing in some rows and otherwise reads once, few, many or a size class.

D: TRBD2
size: few
J: TRBJ2-1
length: 15
V: TRBV7-2
DNA: TGTGCCAGCAGCTCAGTAACGACTAGCGGGGGCACGCAGTTCTTC
CDR3: CASSSVTTSGGTQFF

D: NA
size: NA
J: TRBJ2-2
length: 15
V: TRBV6-2/TRBV6-3
DNA: TGTGCCAGCAGTCACAGGGATACGAACACCGGGGAGCTGTTTTTT
CDR3: CASSHRDTNTGELFF

D: TRBD2
size: NA
J: TRBJ2-1
length: 14
V: TRBV7-8
DNA: TGTGCCAGCAGCTTAACTAGCGTCCACAATGAGCAGTTCTTC
CDR3: CASSLTSVHNEQFF

D: NA
size: NA
J: TRBJ1-2
length: 15
V: TRBV2
DNA: TGTGCCAGCAGTGAAGCGCTTTCACAGGGCTATGGCTACACCTTC
CDR3: CASSEALSQGYGYTF

D: TRBD2
size: few
J: TRBJ2-7
length: 16
V: TRBV28
DNA: TGTGCCAACCTGGAAAACGGGGTAGCGGGGGGTTTAGAGCAGTACTTC
CDR3: CANLENGVAGGLEQYF

D: NA
size: NA
J: TRBJ2-7
length: 12
V: TRBV28
DNA: TGTGCCAGCTCAGGGGCCTACTACGAGCAGTACTTC
CDR3: CASSGAYYEQYF

D: NA
size: few
J: TRBJ2-3
length: 14
V: TRBV7-2
DNA: TGTGCCAGCAGCTCGGAGAGAGTCACAGATACGCAGTATTTT
CDR3: CASSSERVTDTQYF

D: TRBD1
size: NA
J: TRBJ1-2
length: 13
V: TRBV27
DNA: TGTGCCAGCGCTTGGGGACAGCGATATGGCTACACCTTC
CDR3: CASAWGQRYGYTF

D: NA
size: few
J: TRBJ2-7
length: 12
V: TRBV7-9
DNA: TGTGCCAGCAGCTCCGGAGAATACGAGCAGTACTTC
CDR3: CASSSGEYEQYF

D: TRBD2
size: NA
J: TRBJ2-1
length: 15
V: TRBV6-2/TRBV6-3
DNA: TGTGCCAGCAGTTACTACCTAGCGGGAGACGATGAGCAGTTCTTC
CDR3: CASSYYLAGDDEQFF

D: NA
size: few
J: TRBJ1-4
length: 13
V: TRBV12-3/TRBV12-4
DNA: TGTGCCAGCAGTCCCACCACAGATGAAAAACTGTTTTTT
CDR3: CASSPTTDEKLFF

D: TRBD1
size: NA
J: TRBJ2-7
length: 18
V: TRBV6-1
DNA: TGTGCCAGCAGCCAGTCAATTCCGGGACAGGGGGCGATCTACGAGCAGTACTTC
CDR3: CASSQSIPGQGAIYEQYF

D: NA
size: once
J: TRBJ2-6
length: 18
V: TRBV7-9
DNA: TGTGCCAGCAGCTTAGTCAGACAGGCCCTCTCTGGGGCCAACGTCCTGACTTTC
CDR3: CASSLVRQALSGANVLTF

D: TRBD1
size: NA
J: TRBJ2-5
length: 15
V: TRBV9
DNA: TGTGCCAGCAGCGTAGCTTCAGGACAGGGAGCGACCCAGTACTTC
CDR3: CASSVASGQGATQYF

D: NA
size: few
J: TRBJ2-7
length: 16
V: TRBV6-5
DNA: TGTGCCAGCAGTTACGCGACAGGTTCCCCAACCTACGAGCAGTACTTC
CDR3: CASSYATGSPTYEQYF

D: TRBD1
size: few
J: TRBJ2-1
length: 20
V: TRBV28
DNA: TGTGCCAGCAGGCGACCTTTTGGGGACAGTTTTACCAAAGAGGAGAATGAGCAGTTCTTC
CDR3: CASRRPFGDSFTKEENEQFF

D: NA
size: few
J: TRBJ2-5
length: 13
V: TRBV7-2
DNA: TGTGCCAGCAGCCCGAGTCGGGAAGAGACCCAGTACTTC
CDR3: CASSPSREETQYF

D: TRBD2
size: few
J: TRBJ2-1
length: 18
V: TRBV6-2/TRBV6-3
DNA: TGTGCCAGCATGGCTAGGGGGGAGACTAGCGCGTACTCGAATGAGCAGTTCTTC
CDR3: CASMARGETSAYSNEQFF

D: NA
size: NA
J: TRBJ1-2
length: 15
V: TRBV4-3
DNA: TGCGCCAGCAGCCAAGATCGAGGGGGGGACTATGGCTACACCTTC
CDR3: CASSQDRGGDYGYTF

D: TRBD1
size: NA
J: TRBJ2-1
length: 15
V: TRBV12-3/TRBV12-4
DNA: TGTGCCAGCAGGGTGGACAGGGGGCCCGACAATGAGCAGTTCTTC
CDR3: CASRVDRGPDNEQFF

D: NA
size: NA
J: TRBJ1-5
length: 13
V: TRBV6-6
DNA: TGTGCCAGCAGTCAGGAGGTGAGACAGCCCCAGCATTTT
CDR3: CASSQEVRQPQHF

D: NA
size: NA
J: TRBJ2-7
length: 13
V: TRBV5-1
DNA: TGCGCCAGCAGCTTGACGGTGGCCTACGAGCAGTACTTC
CDR3: CASSLTVAYEQYF

D: TRBD1
size: NA
J: TRBJ2-7
length: 16
V: TRBV28
DNA: TGTGCCAGCAGTTCCCAGGGGGCGCGGAAAAACTACGAGCAGTACTTC
CDR3: CASSSQGARKNYEQYF

D: NA
size: few
J: TRBJ2-1
length: 13
V: TRBV5-1
DNA: TGCGCCAGCAGCGCGACTAGTTACAATGAGCAGTTCTTC
CDR3: CASSATSYNEQFF

D: NA
size: NA
J: TRBJ2-5
length: 14
V: TRBV7-2
DNA: TGTGCCAGCAGCTTGCCGGGAGCCCAAGAGACCCAGTACTTC
CDR3: CASSLPGAQETQYF

D: NA
size: NA
J: TRBJ1-1
length: 12
V: TRBV7-6
DNA: TGTGCCAGCTTGGGGAGTGGCACTGAAGCTTTCTTT
CDR3: CASLGSGTEAFF